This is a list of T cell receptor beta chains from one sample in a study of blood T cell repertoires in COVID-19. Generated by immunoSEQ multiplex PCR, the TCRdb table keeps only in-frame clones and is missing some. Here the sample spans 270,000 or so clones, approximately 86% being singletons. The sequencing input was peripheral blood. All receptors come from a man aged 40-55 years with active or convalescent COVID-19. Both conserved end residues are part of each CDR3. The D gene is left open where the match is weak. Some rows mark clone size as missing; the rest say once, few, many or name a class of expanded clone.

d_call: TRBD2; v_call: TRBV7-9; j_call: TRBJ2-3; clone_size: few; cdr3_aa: CASSIRTSGGTDTQYF; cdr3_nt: TGTGCCAGCAGCATCCGGACTAGCGGGGGCACAGATACGCAGTATTTT
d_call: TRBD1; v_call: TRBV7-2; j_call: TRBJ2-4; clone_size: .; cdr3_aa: CASSFPGQRSNIQYF; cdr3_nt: TGTGCCAGCAGCTTCCCGGGACAGAGGTCAAACATTCAGTACTTC
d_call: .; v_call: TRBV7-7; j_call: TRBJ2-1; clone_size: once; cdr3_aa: CASSPPGSSYNEQFF; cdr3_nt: TGTGCTAGCAGCCCCCCCGGGTCGTCATACAATGAGCAGTTCTTC
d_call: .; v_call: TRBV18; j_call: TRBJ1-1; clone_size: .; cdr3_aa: CASSPGGENTEAFF; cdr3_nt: TGTGCCAGCTCACCGGGTGGAGAGAACACTGAAGCTTTCTTT
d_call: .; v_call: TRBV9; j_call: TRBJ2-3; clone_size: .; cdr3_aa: CASSDLTGSFGDTQYF; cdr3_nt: TGTGCCAGCAGCGATCTGACAGGTAGTTTTGGAGATACGCAGTATTTT
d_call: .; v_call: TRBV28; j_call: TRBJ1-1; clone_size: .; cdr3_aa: CASSSTGENTEAFF; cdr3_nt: TGTGCCAGCAGTTCGACAGGAGAGAACACTGAAGCTTTCTTT
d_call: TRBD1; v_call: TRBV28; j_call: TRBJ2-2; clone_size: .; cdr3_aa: CASRQGGTGELFF; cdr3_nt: TGTGCCAGTCGACAGGGTGGCACCGGGGAGCTGTTTTTT
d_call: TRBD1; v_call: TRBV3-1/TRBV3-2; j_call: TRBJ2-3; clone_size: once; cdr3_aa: CASSQDGATGVVLDTQYF; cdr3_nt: TGTGCCAGCAGCCAAGATGGCGCGACAGGGGTCGTATTGGATACGCAGTATTTT
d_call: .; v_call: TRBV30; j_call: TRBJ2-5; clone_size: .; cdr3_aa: CAWSAASGGETQYF; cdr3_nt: TGTGCCTGGAGTGCCGCTAGTGGCGGGGAGACCCAGTACTTC
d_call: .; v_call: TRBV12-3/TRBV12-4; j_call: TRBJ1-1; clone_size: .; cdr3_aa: CASSYSTEAFF; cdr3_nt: TGTGCCAGCAGTTATAGCACCGAAGCTTTCTTT
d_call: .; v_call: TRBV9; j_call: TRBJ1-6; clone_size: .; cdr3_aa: CASSVSVNSPLHF; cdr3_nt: TGTGCCAGCAGCGTATCAGTAAATTCACCCCTCCACTTT